The entry below describes one T cell receptor (beta chain). Data came from immunoSEQ multiplex PCR; TCRdb stores just in-frame clones and leaves some out. Here the sample spans tens of thousands of clones, approximately 86% being singletons. The data were taken from a study of T cell changes during pregnancy in multiple sclerosis. The sequenced sample was peripheral blood, obtained in the first trimester of pregnancy. The receptor's source is a female donor with multiple sclerosis, enrolled in a pregnancy study.

The CDR3 spells CASSQGHVGLAGVYEQFF. For the CDR3, the DNA is TGCGCCAGCAGCCAAGGGCACGTGGGGCTAGCGGGAGTCTATGAGCAGTTCTTC. The chain combines TRBV4-3 with TRBJ2-1, with TRBD2 matching 10 bases. The CDR3 is 18 amino acids. Trimming removed 1 base from V and 8 bases from J; junction bases left unmatched: 14. Germline CDR1 reads LGHNA; CDR2 reads YSLEER.